Sequencing of this T cell receptor beta chain was carried out in a study of vaccination and CD4 T cells after COVID-19. General observations from the study: Within the convalescent patients, a median approximately 86% of the SARS-CoV-2-reactive clones were ones that appeared only post-vaccination.

Cultured CD4+ T-cell DNA underwent Oncomine TCR Beta short-read sequencing. TCRdb independently ran MiXCR on the PCR reads; one entry per CDR3 protein. The sample shows around 15,000 distinct CDR3 sequences, about 43% of them seen only once. As for this clonotype: What it binds is not known.

The germline gives CDR1 SNHLY, CDR2 FYNNEI. There are 11 residues in the CDR3. The ends were cut back, 8 bases at V and 4 bases at J, with 8 bases in the middle. Treatment of the sample: roughly 10-day PBMC culture with coronavirus spike peptide pools or control peptides (ViraFEST assay). Expanded clonotypes were found by TCR sequencing after peptide-pool stimulation (ViraFEST). Specimen: CD4+ T cells from blood, cultured in vitro, collected before SARS-CoV-2 vaccination. The V gene is TRBV2, the J gene TRBJ2-5, with unresolved D. This clonotype was sampled from a human donor who had recovered from COVID-19. The DNA of the CDR3 is TGTGCCAGCGAGTTAACAGAGACCCAGTACTTC. Amino acid sequence: CASELTETQYF.